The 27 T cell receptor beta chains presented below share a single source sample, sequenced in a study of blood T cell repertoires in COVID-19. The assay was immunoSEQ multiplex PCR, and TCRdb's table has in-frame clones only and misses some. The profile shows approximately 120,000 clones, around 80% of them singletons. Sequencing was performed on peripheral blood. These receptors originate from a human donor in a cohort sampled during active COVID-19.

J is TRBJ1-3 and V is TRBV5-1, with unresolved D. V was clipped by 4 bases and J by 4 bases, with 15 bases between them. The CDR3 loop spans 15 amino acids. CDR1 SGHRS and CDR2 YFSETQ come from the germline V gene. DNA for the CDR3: TGCGCCAGCAGCCCCGGCGGCAGCTGGGGAAACACCATATATTTT. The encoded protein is CASSPGGSWGNTIYF.

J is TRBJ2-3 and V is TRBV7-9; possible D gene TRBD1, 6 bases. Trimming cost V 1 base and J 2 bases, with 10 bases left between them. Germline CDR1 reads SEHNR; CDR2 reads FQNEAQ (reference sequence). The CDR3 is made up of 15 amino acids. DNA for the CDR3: TGTGCCAGCAGCTTAGGGCAGGGGTACACAGATACGCAGTATTTT. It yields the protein CASSLGQGYTDTQYF.

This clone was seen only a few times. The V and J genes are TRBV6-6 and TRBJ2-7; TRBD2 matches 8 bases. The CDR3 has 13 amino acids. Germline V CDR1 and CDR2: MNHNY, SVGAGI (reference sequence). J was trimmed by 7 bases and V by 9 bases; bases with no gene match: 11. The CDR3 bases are TGTGCCAGTTACGGGAGGGGGTCTGAGGAGCAGTACTTC. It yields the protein CASYGRGSEEQYF.

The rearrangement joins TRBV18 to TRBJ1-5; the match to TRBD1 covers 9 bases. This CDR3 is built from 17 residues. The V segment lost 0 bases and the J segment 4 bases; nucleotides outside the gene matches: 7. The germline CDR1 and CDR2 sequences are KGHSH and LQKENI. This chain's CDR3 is CASSPPQGQGPNQPQHF. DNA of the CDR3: TGTGCCAGCTCACCACCACAGGGACAGGGACCTAATCAGCCCCAGCATTTT.

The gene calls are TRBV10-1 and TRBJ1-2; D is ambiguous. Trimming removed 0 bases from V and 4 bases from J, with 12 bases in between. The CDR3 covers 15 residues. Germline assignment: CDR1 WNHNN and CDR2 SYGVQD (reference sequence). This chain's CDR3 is CASSESGSGGYGYTF. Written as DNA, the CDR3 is TGCGCCAGCAGTGAGTCCGGTAGCGGTGGCTATGGCTACACCTTC.

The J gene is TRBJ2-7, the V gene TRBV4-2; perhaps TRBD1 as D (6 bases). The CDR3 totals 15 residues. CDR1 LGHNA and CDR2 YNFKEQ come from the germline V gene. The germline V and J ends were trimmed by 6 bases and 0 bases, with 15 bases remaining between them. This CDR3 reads CASRVSGANSYEQYF. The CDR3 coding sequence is TGTGCCAGCAGGGTTTCAGGGGCTAACTCCTACGAGCAGTACTTC.

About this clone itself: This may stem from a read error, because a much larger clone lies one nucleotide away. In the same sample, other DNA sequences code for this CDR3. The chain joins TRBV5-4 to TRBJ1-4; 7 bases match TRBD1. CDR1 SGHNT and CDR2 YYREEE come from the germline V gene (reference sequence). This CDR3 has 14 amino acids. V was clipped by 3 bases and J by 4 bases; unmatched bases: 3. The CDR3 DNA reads TGTGCCAGCAGCTCCGGGACAGTTAATGAAAAACTGTTTTTT. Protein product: CASSSGTVNEKLFF.

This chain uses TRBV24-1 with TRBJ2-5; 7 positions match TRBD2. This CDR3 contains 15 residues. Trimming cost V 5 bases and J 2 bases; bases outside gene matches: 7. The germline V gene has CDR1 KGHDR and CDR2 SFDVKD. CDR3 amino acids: CATSGHEAGQETQYF. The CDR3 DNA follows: TGTGCCACCAGTGGCCACGAAGCGGGGCAAGAGACCCAGTACTTC.

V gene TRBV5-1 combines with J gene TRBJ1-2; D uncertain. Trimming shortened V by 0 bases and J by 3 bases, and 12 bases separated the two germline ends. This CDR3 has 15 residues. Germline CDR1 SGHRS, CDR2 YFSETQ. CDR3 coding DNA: TGCGCCAGCAGCTTGGAGGACGGAGGTTACTATGGCTACACCTTC. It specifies CASSLEDGGYYGYTF. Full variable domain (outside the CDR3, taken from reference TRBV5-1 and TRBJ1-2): KAGVTQTPRYLIKTRGQQVTLSCSPISGHRSVSWYQQTPGQGLQFLFEYFSETQRNKGNFPGRFSGRQFSNSRSEMNVSTLELGDSALYLCASSLEDGGYYGYTFGSGTRLTVV.

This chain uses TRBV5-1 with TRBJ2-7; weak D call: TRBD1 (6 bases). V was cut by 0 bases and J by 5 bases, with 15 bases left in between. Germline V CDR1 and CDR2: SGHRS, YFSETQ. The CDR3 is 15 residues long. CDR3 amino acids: CASSLGRTVPNEQYF. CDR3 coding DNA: TGCGCCAGCAGCTTGGGGCGGACAGTACCGAACGAGCAGTACTTC.

This CDR3 is CASSELAGGLNTGELFF. CDR3 in DNA: TGTGCCAGCAGTGAACTAGCGGGGGGCCTAAACACCGGGGAGCTGTTTTTT. The V and J genes are TRBV2 and TRBJ2-2, with 11 positions matching TRBD2. Germline trimming cut 2 bases from V and 2 bases from J; bases unmatched to any gene: 4. The germline V gene encodes CDR1 SNHLY and CDR2 FYNNEI. The CDR3 length is 17 residues.

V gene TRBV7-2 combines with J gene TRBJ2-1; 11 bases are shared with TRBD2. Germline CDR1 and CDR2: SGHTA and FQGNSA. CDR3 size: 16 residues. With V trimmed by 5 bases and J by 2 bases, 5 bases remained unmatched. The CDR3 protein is CASSTTSGGAYNEQFF. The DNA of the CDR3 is TGTGCCAGCAGCACTACTAGCGGGGGTGCCTACAATGAGCAGTTCTTC.

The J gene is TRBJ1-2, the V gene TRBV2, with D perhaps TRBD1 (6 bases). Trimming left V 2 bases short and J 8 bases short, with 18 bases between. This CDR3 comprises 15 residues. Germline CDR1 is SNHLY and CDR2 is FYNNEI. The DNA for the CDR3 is TGTGCCAGCAGTGAAAAAGTAGGGGGGGCTCAAGGCTACACCTTC. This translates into CASSEKVGGAQGYTF.

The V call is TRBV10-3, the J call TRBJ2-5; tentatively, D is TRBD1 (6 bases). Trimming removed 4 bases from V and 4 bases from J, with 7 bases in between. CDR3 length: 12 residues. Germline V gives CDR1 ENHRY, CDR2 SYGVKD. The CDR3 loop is CAISVGGETQYF. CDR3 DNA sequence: TGTGCCATCAGTGTAGGGGGAGAGACCCAGTACTTC.

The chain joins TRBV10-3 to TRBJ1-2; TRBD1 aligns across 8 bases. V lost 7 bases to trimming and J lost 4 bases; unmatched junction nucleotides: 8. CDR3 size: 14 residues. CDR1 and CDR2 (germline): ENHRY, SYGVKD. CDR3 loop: CAITTDRDGYGYTF. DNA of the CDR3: TGTGCCATCACTACGGACAGGGATGGCTATGGCTACACCTTC.

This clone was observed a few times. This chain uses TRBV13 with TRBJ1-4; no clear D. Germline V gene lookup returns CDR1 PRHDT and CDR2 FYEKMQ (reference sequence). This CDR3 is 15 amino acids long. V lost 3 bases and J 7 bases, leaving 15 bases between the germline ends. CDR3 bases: TGTGCCAGCAGCTTGAGAAATGACATCGGTGAAAAACTGTTTTTT. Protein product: CASSLRNDIGEKLFF.

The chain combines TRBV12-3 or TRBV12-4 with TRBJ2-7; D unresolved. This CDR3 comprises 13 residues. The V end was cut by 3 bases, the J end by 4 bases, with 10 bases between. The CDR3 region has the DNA TGTGCCAGCAGTTTTAAGCCTCATTACGAGCAGTACTTC. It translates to CASSFKPHYEQYF.

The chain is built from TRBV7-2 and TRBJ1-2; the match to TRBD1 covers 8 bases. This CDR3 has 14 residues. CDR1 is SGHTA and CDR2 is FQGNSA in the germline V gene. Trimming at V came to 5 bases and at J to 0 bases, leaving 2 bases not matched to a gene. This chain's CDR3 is CASSRDRSNYGYTF. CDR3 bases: TGTGCCAGCAGCCGGGACAGGTCTAACTATGGCTACACCTTC.

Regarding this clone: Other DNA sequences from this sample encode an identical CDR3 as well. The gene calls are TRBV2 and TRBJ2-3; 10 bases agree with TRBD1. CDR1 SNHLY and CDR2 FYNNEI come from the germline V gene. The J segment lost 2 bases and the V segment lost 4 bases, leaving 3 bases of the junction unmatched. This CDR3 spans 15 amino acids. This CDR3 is CASSGDRGFTDTQYF. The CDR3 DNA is TGTGCCAGCAGTGGGGACAGGGGTTTCACAGATACGCAGTATTTT.

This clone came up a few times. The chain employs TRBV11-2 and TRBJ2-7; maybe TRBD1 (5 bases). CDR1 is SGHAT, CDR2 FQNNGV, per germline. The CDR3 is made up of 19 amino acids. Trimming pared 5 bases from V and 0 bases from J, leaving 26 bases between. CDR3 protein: CASSPLSRASKSSSYEQYF. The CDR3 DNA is TGTGCCAGCAGCCCCCTTAGCAGGGCGAGTAAATCTAGCTCCTACGAGCAGTACTTC.

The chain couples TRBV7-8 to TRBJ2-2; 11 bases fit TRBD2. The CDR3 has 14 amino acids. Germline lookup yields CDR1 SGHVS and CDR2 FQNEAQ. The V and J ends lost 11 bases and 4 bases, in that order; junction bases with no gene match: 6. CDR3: CAARLAGTTGELFF. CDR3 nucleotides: TGTGCCGCGCGACTAGCGGGGACCACCGGGGAGCTGTTTTTT. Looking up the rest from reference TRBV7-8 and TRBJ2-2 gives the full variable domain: GAGVSQSPRYKVAKRGQDVALRCDPISGHVSLFWYQQALGQGPEFLTYFQNEAQLDKSGLPSDRFFAERPEGSVSTLKIQRTQQEDSAVYLCAARLAGTTGELFFGEGSRLTVL.

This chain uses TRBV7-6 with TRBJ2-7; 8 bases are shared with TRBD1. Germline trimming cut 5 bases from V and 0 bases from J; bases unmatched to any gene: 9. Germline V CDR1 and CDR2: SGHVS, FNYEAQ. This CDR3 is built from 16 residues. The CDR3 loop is CASSQRTGPSSYEQYF. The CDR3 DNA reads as TGTGCCAGCAGCCAGCGGACAGGGCCTTCCTCCTACGAGCAGTACTTC.

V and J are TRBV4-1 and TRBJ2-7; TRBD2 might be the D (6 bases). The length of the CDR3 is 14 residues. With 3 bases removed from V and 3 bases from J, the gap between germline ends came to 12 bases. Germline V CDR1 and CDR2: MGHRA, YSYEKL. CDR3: CASSQGTQDYEQYF. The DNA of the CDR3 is TGCGCCAGCAGCCAGGGGACTCAAGACTACGAGCAGTACTTC.

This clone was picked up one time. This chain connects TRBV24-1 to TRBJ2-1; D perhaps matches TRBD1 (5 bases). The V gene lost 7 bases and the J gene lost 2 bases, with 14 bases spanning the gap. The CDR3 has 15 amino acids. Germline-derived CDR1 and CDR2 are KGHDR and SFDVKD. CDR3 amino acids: CATSPAAGPYNEQFF. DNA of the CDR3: TGTGCCACCAGCCCGGCCGCAGGGCCCTACAATGAGCAGTTCTTC.

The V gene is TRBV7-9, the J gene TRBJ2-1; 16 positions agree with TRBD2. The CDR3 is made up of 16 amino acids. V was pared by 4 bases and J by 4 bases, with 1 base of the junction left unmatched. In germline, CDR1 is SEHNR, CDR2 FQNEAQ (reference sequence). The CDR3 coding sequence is TGTGCCAGCAGCTGGGGACTAGCGGGGGGGTACAATGAGCAGTTCTTC. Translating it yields CASSWGLAGGYNEQFF. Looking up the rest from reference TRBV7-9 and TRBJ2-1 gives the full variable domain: DTGVSQNPRHKITKRGQNVTFRCDPISEHNRLYWYRQTLGQGPEFLTYFQNEAQLEKSRLLSDRFSAERPKGSFSTLEIQRTEQGDSAMYLCASSWGLAGGYNEQFFGPGTRLTVL.

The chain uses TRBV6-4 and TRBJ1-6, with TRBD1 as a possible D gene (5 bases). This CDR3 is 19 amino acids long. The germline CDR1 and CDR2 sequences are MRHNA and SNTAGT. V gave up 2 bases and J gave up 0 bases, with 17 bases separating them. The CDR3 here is CASSDPIGVSSSYNSPLHF. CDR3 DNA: TGTGCCAGCAGTGACCCGATAGGGGTATCGAGCTCCTATAATTCACCCCTCCACTTT.

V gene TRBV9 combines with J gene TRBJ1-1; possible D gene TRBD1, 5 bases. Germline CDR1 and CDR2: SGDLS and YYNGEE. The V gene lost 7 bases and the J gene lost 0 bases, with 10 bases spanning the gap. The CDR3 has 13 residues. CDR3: CASRGVMNTEAFF. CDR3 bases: TGTGCCAGCCGGGGGGTTATGAACACTGAAGCTTTCTTT.